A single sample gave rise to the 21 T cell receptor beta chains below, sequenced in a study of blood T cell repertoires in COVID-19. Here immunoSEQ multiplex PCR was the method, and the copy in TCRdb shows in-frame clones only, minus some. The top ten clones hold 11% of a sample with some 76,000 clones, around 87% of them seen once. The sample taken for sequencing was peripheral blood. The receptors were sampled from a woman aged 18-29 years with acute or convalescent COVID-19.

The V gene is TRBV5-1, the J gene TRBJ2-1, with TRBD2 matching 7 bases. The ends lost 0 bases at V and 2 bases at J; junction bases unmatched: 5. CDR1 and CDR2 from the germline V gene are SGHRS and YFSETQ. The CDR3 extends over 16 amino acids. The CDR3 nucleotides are TGCGCCAGCAGCTTGGTCTCGGGAGGCCCCTACAATGAGCAGTTCTTC. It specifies CASSLVSGGPYNEQFF.

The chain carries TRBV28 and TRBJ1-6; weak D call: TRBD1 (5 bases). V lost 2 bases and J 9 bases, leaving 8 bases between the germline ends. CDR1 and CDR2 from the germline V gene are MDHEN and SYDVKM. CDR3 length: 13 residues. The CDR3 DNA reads TGTGCCAGCAGTTTACCGGGGGTTTCACCCCTCCACTTT. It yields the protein CASSLPGVSPLHF.

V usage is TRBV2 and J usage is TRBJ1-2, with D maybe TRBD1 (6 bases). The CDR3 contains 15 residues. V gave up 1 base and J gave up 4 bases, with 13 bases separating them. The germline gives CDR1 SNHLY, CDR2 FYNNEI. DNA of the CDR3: TGTGCCAGCAGTGAAGGCGTCAGGGGTTCCTATGGCTACACCTTC. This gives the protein CASSEGVRGSYGYTF.

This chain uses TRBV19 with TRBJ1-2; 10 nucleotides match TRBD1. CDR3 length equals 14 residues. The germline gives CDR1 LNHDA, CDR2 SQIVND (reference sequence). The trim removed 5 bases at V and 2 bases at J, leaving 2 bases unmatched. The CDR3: CASSPTGGNYGYTF. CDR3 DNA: TGTGCCAGTAGTCCGACAGGGGGCAACTATGGCTACACCTTC.

The CDR3 nucleotides are TGTGCCAGCAGCCCGACAGGGGGGGCTTCTGGCGAGCAGTACTTC. Translation: CASSPTGGASGEQYF. V usage is TRBV9 and J usage is TRBJ2-7; TRBD1 aligns across 9 bases. This CDR3 contains 15 residues. Germline CDR1 SGDLS, CDR2 YYNGEE. Trimming removed 4 bases from V and 6 bases from J; junction bases left unmatched: 11.

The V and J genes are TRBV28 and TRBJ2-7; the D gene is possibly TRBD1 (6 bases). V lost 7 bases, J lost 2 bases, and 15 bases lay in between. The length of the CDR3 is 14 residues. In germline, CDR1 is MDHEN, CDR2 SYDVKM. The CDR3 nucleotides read TGTGCCAGCACACAGGGAAGTGTCCCCTACGAGCAGTACTTC. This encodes CASTQGSVPYEQYF.

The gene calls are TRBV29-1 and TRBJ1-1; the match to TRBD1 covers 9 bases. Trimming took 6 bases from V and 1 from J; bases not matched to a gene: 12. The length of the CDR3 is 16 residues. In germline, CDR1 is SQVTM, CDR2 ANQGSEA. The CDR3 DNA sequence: TGCAGCGTCGAGACAGTCCCGGGACAGGGGAACACTGAAGCTTTCTTT. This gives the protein CSVETVPGQGNTEAFF.

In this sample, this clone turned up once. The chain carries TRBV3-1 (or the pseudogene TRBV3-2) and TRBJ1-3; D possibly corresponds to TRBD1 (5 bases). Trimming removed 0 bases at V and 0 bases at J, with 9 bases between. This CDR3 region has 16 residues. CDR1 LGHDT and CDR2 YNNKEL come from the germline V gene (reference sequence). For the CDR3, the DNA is TGTGCCAGCAGCCAAGATTACGACAGCTCTGGAAACACCATATATTTT. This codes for CASSQDYDSSGNTIYF.

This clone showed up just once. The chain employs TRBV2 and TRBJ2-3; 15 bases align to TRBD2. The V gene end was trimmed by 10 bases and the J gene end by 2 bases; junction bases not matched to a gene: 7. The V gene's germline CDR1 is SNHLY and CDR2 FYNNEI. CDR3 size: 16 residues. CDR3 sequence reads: CATGTSGRSFTDTQYF. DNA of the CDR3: TGTGCCACCGGGACTAGCGGGAGGAGCTTCACAGATACGCAGTATTTT.

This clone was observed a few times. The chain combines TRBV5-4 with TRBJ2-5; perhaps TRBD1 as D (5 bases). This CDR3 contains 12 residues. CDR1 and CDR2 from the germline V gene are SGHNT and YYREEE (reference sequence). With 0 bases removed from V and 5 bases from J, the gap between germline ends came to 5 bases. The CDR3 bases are TGTGCCAGCAGCTTGGAGGGGGAGACCCAGTACTTC. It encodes CASSLEGETQYF.

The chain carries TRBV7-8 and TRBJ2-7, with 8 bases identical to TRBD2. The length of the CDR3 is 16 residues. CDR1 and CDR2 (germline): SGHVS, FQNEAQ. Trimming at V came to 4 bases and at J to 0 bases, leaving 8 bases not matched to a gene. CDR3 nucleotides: TGTGCCAGCAGCTCCCCCGACGGGGGGGGCTCCTACGAGCAGTACTTC. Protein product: CASSSPDGGGSYEQYF.

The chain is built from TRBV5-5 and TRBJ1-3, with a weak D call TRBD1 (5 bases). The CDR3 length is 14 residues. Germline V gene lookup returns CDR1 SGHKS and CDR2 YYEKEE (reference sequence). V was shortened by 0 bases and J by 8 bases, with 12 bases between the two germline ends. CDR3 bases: TGTGCCAGCAGCTTGGTTGCTGGGGCGGACACCATATATTTT. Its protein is CASSLVAGADTIYF.

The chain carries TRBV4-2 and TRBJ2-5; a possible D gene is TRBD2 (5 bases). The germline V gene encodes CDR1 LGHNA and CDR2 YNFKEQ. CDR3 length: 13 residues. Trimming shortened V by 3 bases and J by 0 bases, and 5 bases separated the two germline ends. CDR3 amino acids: CASSQDYQETQYF. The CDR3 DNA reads TGTGCCAGCAGCCAGGACTACCAAGAGACCCAGTACTTC.

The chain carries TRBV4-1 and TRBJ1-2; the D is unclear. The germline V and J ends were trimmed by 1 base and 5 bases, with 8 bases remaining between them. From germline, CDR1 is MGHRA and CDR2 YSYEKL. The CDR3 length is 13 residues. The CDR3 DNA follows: TGCGCCAGCAGCCAAGCGGGAGGGTATGGCTACACCTTC. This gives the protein CASSQAGGYGYTF.

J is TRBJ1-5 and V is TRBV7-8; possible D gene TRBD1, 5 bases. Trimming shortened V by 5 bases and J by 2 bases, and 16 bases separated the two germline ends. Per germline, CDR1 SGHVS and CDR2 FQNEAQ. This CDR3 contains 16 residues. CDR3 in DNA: TGTGCCAGCAGCATAAACGCGGACAAACGCAATCAGCCCCAGCATTTT. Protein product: CASSINADKRNQPQHF.

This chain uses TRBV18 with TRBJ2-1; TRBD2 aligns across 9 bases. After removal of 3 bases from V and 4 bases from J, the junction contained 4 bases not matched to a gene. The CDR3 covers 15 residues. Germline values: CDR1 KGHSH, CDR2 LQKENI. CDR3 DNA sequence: TGTGCCAGCTCACCTTCTAGCGGGGTTTACAATGAGCAGTTCTTC. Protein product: CASSPSSGVYNEQFF.

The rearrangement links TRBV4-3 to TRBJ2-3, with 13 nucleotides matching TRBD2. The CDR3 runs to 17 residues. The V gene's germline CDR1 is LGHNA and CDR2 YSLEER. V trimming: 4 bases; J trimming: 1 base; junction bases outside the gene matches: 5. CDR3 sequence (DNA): TGCGCCAGCAGCCCCGGACTAGCGGGAGAGGGCACAGATACGCAGTATTTT. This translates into CASSPGLAGEGTDTQYF.

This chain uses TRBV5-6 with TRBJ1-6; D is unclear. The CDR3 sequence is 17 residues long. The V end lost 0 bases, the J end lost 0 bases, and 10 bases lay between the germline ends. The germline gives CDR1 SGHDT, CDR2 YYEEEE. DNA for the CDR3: TGTGCCAGCAGCTTGGAGACGGGAAGCTCCTATAATTCACCCCTCCACTTT. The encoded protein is CASSLETGSSYNSPLHF.

DNA of the CDR3: TGTGCCAGCAGGGGTCAGGGGAAGAACACTGAAGCTTTCTTT. Translating gives CASRGQGKNTEAFF. The J gene is TRBJ1-1, the V gene TRBV6-5, with D possibly TRBD1 on 6 matching bases. V lost 6 bases and J 1 base, leaving 12 bases between the germline ends. Per germline, CDR1 MNHEY and CDR2 SVGAGI. CDR3 length: 14 amino acids.

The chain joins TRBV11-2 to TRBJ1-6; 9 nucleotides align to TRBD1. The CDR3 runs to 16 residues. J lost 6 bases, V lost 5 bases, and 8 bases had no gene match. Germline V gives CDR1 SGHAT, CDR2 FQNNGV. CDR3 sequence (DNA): TGTGCCAGCAGCCGTACCCGGGACAGGGTTAATTCACCCCTCCACTTT. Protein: CASSRTRDRVNSPLHF.

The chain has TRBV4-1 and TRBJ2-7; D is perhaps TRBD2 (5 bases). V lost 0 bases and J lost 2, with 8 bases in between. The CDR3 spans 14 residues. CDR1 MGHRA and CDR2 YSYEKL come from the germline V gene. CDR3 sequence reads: CASSQDPGTYEQYF. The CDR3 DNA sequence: TGCGCCAGCAGCCAAGATCCGGGGACCTACGAGCAGTACTTC.